The 6 T cell receptor beta chains below were found in one sample sequenced in a study of glioma-infiltrating T cells listed by TCRdb under 2016. Sequencing instrument: Illumina MiSeq. TCR alpha and beta CDR3 regions were amplified with the iRepertoire nested amplicon-rescue multiplex PCR (arm-PCR) platform from RNA. Clones were called with MiXCR by TCRdb after fastp trimmed the public reads at Q25, and only in-frame beta chains were retained. When rows share a CDR3 protein, they turn into one entry using the most common DNA and genes. The sample table shows about 400,000 distinct CDR3 sequences, and roughly 41% are seen once. The top ten constitute 9.5% to 15% of the sample. Source material: glioma tissue, nonneoplastic brain tissue, or PBMCs (not recorded which). Every receptor here comes from a human donor with low-grade glioma or glioblastoma, undergoing nonglioma brain surgery, or in good health (not recorded which).

In its sample, this clonotype was seen many times. The rearrangement links TRBV20-1 to TRBJ1-2; tentative D call: TRBD1 (6 bases). CDR1 is DFQATT, CDR2 SNEGSKA, per germline (reference sequence). The CDR3 spans 14 residues. Trimming cost V 7 bases and J 2 bases, with 17 bases left between them. The CDR3 here is CSVRGEVGNYGYTF. The DNA for the CDR3 is TGCAGTGTTAGGGGGGAGGTGGGGAACTATGGCTACACCTTC.

Points on this clonotype: Germline and junction disagree at one end, which may indicate a read error. The V gene is TRBV28, the J gene TRBJ1-2; D unclear. The V gene's germline CDR1 is MDHEN and CDR2 SYDVKM. This CDR3 region has 12 residues. The CDR3 loop reads CASGLNDYGYTF. DNA for the CDR3: TGTGCCAGCGGTTTAAACGACTATGGCTACACCTTC.

This chain connects TRBV6-5 to TRBJ2-6; possible D gene TRBD1, 6 bases. In germline, CDR1 is MNHEY, CDR2 SVGAGI. The CDR3 loop spans 16 amino acids. V lost 0 bases to trimming and J lost 4 bases, with 10 bases between them. The CDR3 DNA is TGTGCCAGCAGTTACTCTACAGGGACGGGGGCCAACGTCCTGACTTTC. It encodes CASSYSTGTGANVLTF.

The V gene is TRBV25-1, the J gene TRBJ2-7, with 10 bases identical to TRBD2. Looked up from germline, CDR1 is MGHDK and CDR2 is SYGVNS. Trimming cost V 4 bases and J 3 bases; bases outside gene matches: 6. This CDR3 is built from 15 residues. For the CDR3, the DNA is TGTGCCAGCAGTGGCGGACTAGCGGAGCACTACGAGCAGTACTTC. Protein sequence: CASSGGLAEHYEQYF.

V is TRBV4-3 and J is TRBJ2-3; D is undetermined. The CDR3 sequence is 15 residues long. Germline V CDR1 and CDR2: LGHNA, YSLEER. V was shortened by 4 bases and J by 1 base, with 12 bases between the two germline ends. For the CDR3, the DNA is TGCGCCAGCAGCCCCTTTTACAAGGGCACAGATACGCAGTATTTT. It encodes CASSPFYKGTDTQYF.

The chain recombines TRBV7-2 with TRBJ2-7; 11 bases agree with TRBD2. The CDR3 sequence is 17 residues long. J lost 2 bases, V lost 4 bases, and 10 bases had no gene match. Per germline, CDR1 SGHTA and CDR2 FQGNSA. CDR3 sequence reads: CASSSSTSGILTYEQYF. In DNA form, the CDR3 reads TGTGCCAGCAGCTCATCGACTAGCGGGATCCTAACCTACGAGCAGTACTTC.